Listed here are 32 T cell receptor beta chains from one sample, sequenced in a study of response to subunit inactivated influenza vaccine. A single record per CDR3 protein comes from TCRdb applying MiXCR to the RT-PCR reads. The repertoire has approximately 500,000 distinct CDR3 sequences, around 15% of them found once; the top ten carry around 10%. Sequenced here: PBMCs from blood, sampled approximately 13 days after vaccination. The receptor source for this set is a man aged 50 or older who received an inactivated influenza vaccine.

This clonotype has just a few counts. A read error may be the cause here, since a much bigger clone is one base away. This sequence joins TRBV6-2 or TRBV6-3 and TRBJ1-2; D is perhaps TRBD1 (5 bases). CDR3 length equals 11 residues. Germline V gene sequence: CDR1 MNHEY, CDR2 SVGEGT. With 5 bases removed from V and 4 bases from J, the gap between germline ends came to 5 bases. The CDR3 is CASSRGYGYTF. In DNA form, the CDR3 reads TGTGCCAGCAGTAGGGGCTATGGCTACACCTTC.

The genes are TRBV2 and TRBJ2-5; a weak D match, TRBD2 (6 bases). This CDR3 region has 13 residues. Deletions cut 4 bases from V and 5 bases from J, with 11 bases between. Germline CDR1 and CDR2: SNHLY and FYNNEI. For the CDR3, the DNA is TGTGCCAGCAGTGGGGTTGGGGGGGAGACCCAGTACTTC. This sequence encodes CASSGVGGETQYF.

This clonotype appeared a few times. This chain uses TRBV10-3 with TRBJ2-3; 11 bases line up with TRBD2. CDR3 length equals 15 residues. J was trimmed by 6 bases and V by 10 bases; bases with no gene match: 12. Germline CDR1 and CDR2: ENHRY and SYGVKD. The chain's CDR3 is CATVSRLAGFDTQYF. As DNA, the CDR3 is TGTGCCACCGTGTCTAGACTAGCGGGGTTCGATACGCAGTATTTT.

This clonotype was seen more than once but under ten times. This rearrangement joins TRBV3-1 to TRBJ2-2, with D perhaps matching TRBD1 (5 bases). With 1 base removed from V and 7 bases from J, the gap between germline ends came to 13 bases. Germline CDR1 and CDR2: LGHDT and YNNKEL (reference sequence). The CDR3 is 15 residues long. CDR3 sequence: CASSQGSGSGGELFF. CDR3 nucleotide sequence: TGTGCCAGCAGCCAAGGATCAGGGTCTGGCGGGGAGCTGTTTTTT.

There are a few counts of this clonotype. V is TRBV7-9 and J is TRBJ2-3; possible D gene TRBD2, 5 bases. Trimming removed 1 base from V and 0 bases from J, with 8 bases in between. This CDR3 has 15 amino acids. Germline CDR1 is SEHNR and CDR2 is FQNEAQ (reference sequence). In DNA, the CDR3 is TGTGCCAGCAGCTTAGGTAGCGTGAGCACAGATACGCAGTATTTT. Protein: CASSLGSVSTDTQYF.

This clonotype was found a few times. The V and J genes are TRBV28 and TRBJ1-2; D not resolved. Germline CDR1 reads MDHEN; CDR2 reads SYDVKM. The CDR3 is made up of 13 amino acids. Between the trimmed V and J ends, which lost 3 bases and 8 bases, there was a span of 13 bases. CDR3 region: CASSFRSVGGYTF. CDR3 in DNA: TGTGCCAGCAGTTTCAGGAGTGTGGGGGGCTACACCTTC.

This clonotype was seen a few times. The V call is TRBV9, the J call TRBJ2-7; possibly TRBD1 for D (7 bases). Trimming left V 4 bases short and J 2 bases short, with 13 bases between. This CDR3 contains 14 residues. The germline CDR1 and CDR2 sequences are SGDLS and YYNGEE. The CDR3 region is CASSSQGGTYEQYF. The CDR3 coding sequence is TGTGCCAGCAGCTCCCAGGGGGGAACCTACGAGCAGTACTTC.

The chain employs TRBV5-4 and TRBJ2-7, with 7 bases fitting TRBD1. Germline CDR1 and CDR2: SGHNT and YYREEE (reference sequence). The V segment lost 4 bases and the J segment 5 bases; nucleotides outside the gene matches: 18. There are 17 residues in the CDR3. The CDR3 DNA sequence: TGTGCCAGCAGCCCGGGACAGACCGGACTTGGTGGGGACGAGCAGTACTTC. The encoded protein is CASSPGQTGLGGDEQYF.

This clonotype was observed a few times. The chain uses TRBV11-2 and TRBJ2-1, with a tentative D call TRBD2 (5 bases). The CDR3 sequence is 17 residues long. Trimming stripped 0 bases from V and 0 bases from J, with 12 bases between. Germline V lookup: CDR1 SGHAT, CDR2 FQNNGV. The CDR3 sequence: CASSLEVRADSYNEQFF. The CDR3 DNA reads TGTGCCAGCAGCTTAGAGGTGCGAGCGGACTCCTACAATGAGCAGTTCTTC.

V and J are TRBV25-1 and TRBJ1-4, with D tentatively TRBD1 (6 bases). Deletions cut 8 bases from V and 5 bases from J, with 15 bases between. This CDR3 is 14 amino acids long. CDR1 MGHDK and CDR2 SYGVNS come from the germline V gene. The CDR3 DNA sequence: TGTGCCAGCTGGAGAGGGGGAAAGAATGAAAAACTGTTTTTT. Translation gives CASWRGGKNEKLFF. Looking up the rest from reference TRBV25-1 and TRBJ1-4 gives the full variable domain: EADIYQTPRYLVIGTGKKITLECSQTMGHDKMYWYQQDPGMELHLIHYSYGVNSTEKGDLSSESTVSRIRTEHFPLTLESARPSHTSQYLCASWRGGKNEKLFFGSGTQLSVL.

The table lists this clonotype with a few counts. This rearrangement joins TRBV29-1 to TRBJ2-7, with 7 bases lining up with TRBD1. V was clipped by 1 base and J by 4 bases; unmatched bases: 1. CDR1 and CDR2 (germline): SQVTM, ANQGSEA. The CDR3 is made up of 12 amino acids. The CDR3 protein is CSVEVDRYEQYF. The CDR3 coding sequence is TGCAGCGTTGAAGTGGACAGGTACGAGCAGTACTTC.

This chain uses TRBV7-2 with TRBJ1-1, with D perhaps matching TRBD1 (5 bases). Germline-derived CDR1 and CDR2 are SGHTA and FQGNSA. Trimming left V 5 bases short and J 5 bases short, with 18 bases between. This CDR3 contains 15 residues. The CDR3 bases are TGTGCCAGCAGCCTAATACAGACAAAGGGGACTGAAGCTTTCTTT. Translated: CASSLIQTKGTEAFF.

This clonotype was found a few times. The chain carries TRBV7-3 and TRBJ1-1; unclear D gene. Germline V CDR1 and CDR2: SGHTA, FQGTGA. The CDR3 consists of 13 residues. V was shortened by 2 bases and J by 6 bases, with 10 bases between the two germline ends. As DNA, the CDR3 is TGTGCCAGCAGCTTATCCGAGGTCTCTGAAGCTTTCTTT. Its protein is CASSLSEVSEAFF.

The J gene is TRBJ2-3, the V gene TRBV12-3 or TRBV12-4, with D hard to call. V was cut by 5 bases and J by 5 bases, with 11 bases left in between. The CDR3 extends over 13 amino acids. CDR3 region: CASSHLERDTQYF. The CDR3 DNA reads as TGTGCCAGCAGTCATTTGGAGAGAGATACGCAGTATTTT.

The chain couples TRBV11-2 to TRBJ1-2; TRBD1 aligns across 10 bases. Germline assignment: CDR1 SGHAT and CDR2 FQNNGV. This CDR3 is 15 amino acids long. Trimming took 5 bases from V and 4 from J; bases not matched to a gene: 7. For the CDR3, the DNA is TGTGCCAGCAGCGCAGGGACAGGGGCGGGCTATGGCTACACCTTC. Protein product: CASSAGTGAGYGYTF.

At least ten counts were recorded for this clonotype. The rearrangement links TRBV4-2 to TRBJ2-7, with 8 bases matching TRBD1. Germline V lookup: CDR1 LGHNA, CDR2 YNFKEQ. J lost 5 bases, V lost 0 bases, and 3 bases had no gene match. The CDR3 sequence is 14 residues long. Written as DNA, the CDR3 is TGTGCCAGCAGCCAAGAGCAGGGGGCGAACGAGCAGTACTTC. Translation gives CASSQEQGANEQYF.

The sample holds a few counts of this clonotype. The chain recombines TRBV7-6 with TRBJ2-1; 8 bases map to TRBD1. The CDR3 spans 13 residues. Germline CDR1 reads SGHVS; CDR2 reads FNYEAQ. Unmatched junction bases numbered 3, after V lost 5 bases and J lost 6 bases. This CDR3 reads CASSQQGVNEQFF. In nucleotides, the CDR3 is TGTGCCAGCAGCCAACAGGGGGTCAATGAGCAGTTCTTC.

The chain couples TRBV28 to TRBJ2-5; 8 nucleotides match TRBD1. Trimming took 6 bases from V and 5 from J; bases not matched to a gene: 8. The CDR3 length is 14 residues. The germline V gene has CDR1 MDHEN and CDR2 SYDVKM. For the CDR3, the DNA is TGTGCCAGCAGACAGGGGGGTTTTGTGGAGACCCAGTACTTC. It specifies CASRQGGFVETQYF.

J is TRBJ2-1 and V is TRBV18, with TRBD1 as a possible D gene (7 bases). The CDR3 sequence is 16 residues long. V was trimmed by 4 bases and J by 1 base, leaving 14 bases between them. In germline, CDR1 is KGHSH, CDR2 LQKENI. The CDR3 DNA is TGTGCCAGCTCACGACCAGGGGGGCCTTCCTACAATGAGCAGTTCTTC. This gives the protein CASSRPGGPSYNEQFF.

Comments on this clonotype: One end of the junction is discordant with germline, which a read error may explain. The rearrangement joins TRBV4-1 to TRBJ2-3; a weak D match, TRBD2 (6 bases). CDR1 and CDR2 from the germline V gene are MGHRA and YSYEKL. The CDR3 loop spans 13 amino acids. The CDR3 sequence: CASGHPGRDTQYF. CDR3 nucleotides: TGCGCCAGCGGCCACCCAGGGAGGGATACGCAGTATTTT.

This clonotype came up many times. The rearrangement links TRBV20-1 to TRBJ2-7; no clear D. Per the germline V gene, CDR1 is DFQATT and CDR2 is SNEGSKA (reference sequence). V lost 0 bases to trimming and J lost 0 bases, with 6 bases between them. The CDR3 extends over 13 amino acids. CDR3 in DNA: TGCAGTGCTAGAGAAGGGAACTCCTACGAGCAGTACTTC. It specifies CSAREGNSYEQYF.

The sample holds a few counts of this clonotype. The chain couples TRBV12-3 or TRBV12-4 to TRBJ2-7; D ambiguous. Trimming cost V 3 bases and J 5 bases, with 20 bases left between them. The CDR3 runs to 16 residues. CDR3 protein: CASSFATAIKGNEQYF. CDR3 in DNA: TGTGCCAGCAGTTTTGCGACCGCGATAAAAGGTAACGAGCAGTACTTC.

This clonotype was seen a handful of times. The J gene is TRBJ1-2, the V gene TRBV6-5, with 9 bases aligning to TRBD1. The V segment lost 2 bases and the J segment 6 bases; nucleotides outside the gene matches: 4. From germline, CDR1 is MNHEY and CDR2 SVGAGI. The CDR3 runs 14 residues. The CDR3: CASSYAGQGNGYTF. The CDR3 bases are TGTGCCAGCAGTTACGCGGGACAGGGAAATGGCTACACCTTC.

This clonotype was observed a few times. This chain links TRBV18 with TRBJ2-7; 11 bases map to TRBD2. V trimming: 0 bases; J trimming: 2 bases; junction bases outside the gene matches: 3. This CDR3 has 16 amino acids. Germline CDR1 is KGHSH and CDR2 is LQKENI. CDR3: CASSPPGLADTYEQYF. The CDR3 bases are TGTGCCAGCTCACCACCGGGACTAGCGGATACCTACGAGCAGTACTTC. Together with reference TRBV18 and TRBJ2-7, the CDR3 gives the full variable domain: NAGVMQNPRHLVRRRGQEARLRCSPMKGHSHVYWYRQLPEEGLKFMVYLQKENIIDESGMPKERFSAEFPKEGPSILRIQQVVRGDSAAYFCASSPPGLADTYEQYFGPGTRLTVT.

Only a few counts were recorded for this clonotype. The chain links TRBV7-8 to TRBJ2-7; TRBD2 agrees at 7 bases. V lost 1 base and J lost 6; bases outside the gene matches: 12. This CDR3 is built from 16 residues. Germline V gives CDR1 SGHVS, CDR2 FQNEAQ. CDR3: CASSLGIPAGSREQYF. The CDR3, as DNA: TGTGCCAGCAGCTTAGGGATCCCAGCGGGGTCCCGCGAGCAGTACTTC.

This clonotype was recorded a few times. The CDR3: CASSPFSTTDTQYF. Here the CDR3 DNA reads TGTGCCAGCTCCCCTTTTTCGACCACAGATACGCAGTATTTT. The chain has TRBV18 and TRBJ2-3; D is uncertain. The ends were cut back, 6 bases at V and 2 bases at J, with 12 bases in the middle. The germline gives CDR1 KGHSH, CDR2 LQKENI. The CDR3 runs 14 residues.

The genes are TRBV20-1 and TRBJ2-1; 7 bases are shared with TRBD2. This CDR3 has 16 amino acids. The germline V gene has CDR1 DFQATT and CDR2 SNEGSKA (reference sequence). V was pared by 0 bases and J by 10 bases, with 15 bases of the junction left unmatched. CDR3 sequence reads: CSARDLGGGRLEEQFF. The CDR3, as DNA: TGCAGTGCTAGAGATCTCGGGGGAGGGAGGTTGGAGGAGCAGTTCTTC.

Only a few counts were recorded for this clonotype. The chain employs TRBV25-1 and TRBJ2-3, with 8 bases identical to TRBD1. V trimming: 4 bases; J trimming: 11 bases; junction bases outside the gene matches: 2. This CDR3 is built from 11 residues. From germline, CDR1 is MGHDK and CDR2 SYGVNS. The CDR3 DNA reads TGTGCCAGCAGTGCAGGGGGCGGGCAGTATTTT. Its translation: CASSAGGGQYF.

There are a few counts of this clonotype. The CDR3 sequence is CASSLVGPIQETQYF. CDR3 in DNA: TGCGCCAGCAGCTTGGTGGGACCGATCCAAGAGACCCAGTACTTC. The J gene is TRBJ2-5, the V gene TRBV5-1; D could derive from TRBD1 or TRBD2 (5 bases each). Germline values: CDR1 SGHRS, CDR2 YFSETQ. Trimming shortened V by 0 bases and J by 1 base, and 10 bases separated the two germline ends. This CDR3 comprises 15 residues.

This clonotype appeared once. The V and J genes are TRBV2 and TRBJ2-7; TRBD1 matches 12 bases. From germline, CDR1 is SNHLY and CDR2 FYNNEI. This CDR3 is 14 amino acids long. V lost 6 bases to trimming and J lost 7 bases; unmatched junction nucleotides: 7. The CDR3 is CASRDRDRGREQYF. The CDR3 DNA is TGTGCCAGCAGAGACCGGGACAGGGGGCGGGAGCAGTACTTC.

The V and J genes are TRBV20-1 and TRBJ2-1; the D gene is possibly TRBD2 (7 bases). Germline V lookup: CDR1 DFQATT, CDR2 SNEGSKA (reference sequence). CDR3 length: 11 amino acids. The CDR3 DNA reads as TGCGGGGGGGGGCACTACAATGAGCAGTTCTTC. Translating it yields CGGGHYNEQFF.

The chain is built from TRBV4-1 and TRBJ2-6; D not certain. Trimming removed 2 bases from V and 3 bases from J, with 5 bases in between. The CDR3 totals 14 residues. Germline V lookup: CDR1 MGHRA, CDR2 YSYEKL. The CDR3 sequence is CASSQSGGANVLTF. CDR3 bases: TGCGCCAGCAGCCAAAGTGGTGGGGCCAACGTCCTGACTTTC.